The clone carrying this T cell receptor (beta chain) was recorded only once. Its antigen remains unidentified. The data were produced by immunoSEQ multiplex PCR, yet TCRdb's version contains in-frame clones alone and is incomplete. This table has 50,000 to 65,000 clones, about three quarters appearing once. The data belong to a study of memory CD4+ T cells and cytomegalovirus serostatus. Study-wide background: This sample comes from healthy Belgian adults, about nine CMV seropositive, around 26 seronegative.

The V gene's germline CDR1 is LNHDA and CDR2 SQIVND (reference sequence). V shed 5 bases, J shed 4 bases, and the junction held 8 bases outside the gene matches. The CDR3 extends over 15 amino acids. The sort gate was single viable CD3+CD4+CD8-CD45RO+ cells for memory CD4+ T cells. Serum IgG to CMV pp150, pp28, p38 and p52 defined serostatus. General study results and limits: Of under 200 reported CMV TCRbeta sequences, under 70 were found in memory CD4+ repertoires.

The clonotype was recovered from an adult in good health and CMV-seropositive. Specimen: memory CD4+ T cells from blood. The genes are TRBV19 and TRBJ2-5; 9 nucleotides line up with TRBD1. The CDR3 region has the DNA TGTGCCAGTAGTTCCGGGACAGGGAAGGGAGAGACCCAGTACTTC. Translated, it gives CASSSGTGKGETQYF. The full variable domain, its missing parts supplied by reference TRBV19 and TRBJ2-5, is DGGITQSPKYLFRKEGQNVTLSCEQNLNHDAMYWYRQDPGQGLRLIYYSQIVNDFQKGDIAEGYSVSREKKESFPLTVTSAQKNPTAFYLCASSSGTGKGETQYFGPGTRLLVL.